This record concerns one TCR beta chain sequence. Here immunoSEQ multiplex PCR was the method, and the copy in TCRdb shows in-frame clones only, minus some. The sample holds about 68,000 clones, 79% seen once. Time point given: baseline, week 1 (first vaccination visit). The sample's treatment: pre-vaccination baseline after standard-of-care therapy. This entry comes from a study of a mutant IDH1 vaccine in newly diagnosed glioma. CDR3 size: 14 residues. Trimming shortened V by 4 bases and J by 8 bases, and 17 bases separated the two germline ends. CDR1 is ENHRY, CDR2 SYGVKD, per germline. The receptor was derived from a man aged 50 to 59 with glioma. The sample consisted of PBMCs, taken from a glioma patient treated with radiotherapy, temozolomide or both. The chain has TRBV10-3 and TRBJ1-2, with a possible D match to TRBD1 (6 bases). CDR3: CAISVSGGAEGYTF. DNA for the CDR3: TGTGCCATCAGTGTATCTGGGGGCGCAGAGGGCTACACCTTC.